This is a list of T cell receptor beta chains from one sample in a study of blood T cell repertoires in COVID-19. Profiling relied on immunoSEQ multiplex PCR, and the TCRdb table lists in-frame clones only, not all of them. This table has approximately 280,000 clones, about 88% appearing once. The sample consisted of peripheral blood. Every receptor here comes from a woman aged 60-75 years with acute or convalescent COVID-19. Both conserved end residues are trimmed from each CDR3. The D gene is left open where the match is weak.

v_call,d_call,cdr3_aa
TRBV7-9,TRBD2,ASSTGLAGVYNEQF
TRBV19,TRBD1,ASRAPGQGNNEQF
TRBV11-2,-,ASSAGRGRGRYNEQF
TRBV30,-,AWSVSRGRVSPLH
TRBV7-6,TRBD1,ASSRGTGENGSPLH
TRBV6-5,TRBD2,ASIRLAGGTGELF
TRBV7-7,TRBD1,ASSLRQGGTDTQY
TRBV9,-,ASSDTTRGELF
TRBV24-1,TRBD1,ATSDPQGSSYNEQF
TRBV28,TRBD1,ASGRQGAFYGYT
TRBV10-3,TRBD1,AISGGDRENYGYT
TRBV28,-,ATMDRASSYEQY
TRBV2,-,ASSADMNTEAF
TRBV9,-,ASSARREVGYGYT
TRBV6-6,TRBD1,ASSQTQGALDGYT
TRBV19,-,ASSRRGENTEAF
TRBV28,TRBD2,ASSTPPGRGRDEQF
TRBV25-1,-,ASSEWGGGGETQY
TRBV27,TRBD1,ASTRKGTGAYNEKLF
TRBV2,TRBD1,ASSEAPGRGELF
TRBV9,-,ASSAKRGSVSDEQF
TRBV9,-,ASSATGHATDTQY
TRBV7-9,TRBD1,ASSLSVQGAYGYT
TRBV28,-,ASRGLDYGYT
TRBV7-3,-,ASSLHGGTNTGELF
TRBV10-3,TRBD2,AISVAGGSTDTQY
TRBV18,-,ASSPLANTDTQY
TRBV30,-,VCGQETNYGYT
TRBV19,TRBD1,ASSPRVRGPYEQY
TRBV27,TRBD1,ASSLSRTGGYGSPLH
TRBV5-1,-,ASSLALGGRETQY
TRBV4-1,TRBD1,ASSQDSGQGIISVLGYT